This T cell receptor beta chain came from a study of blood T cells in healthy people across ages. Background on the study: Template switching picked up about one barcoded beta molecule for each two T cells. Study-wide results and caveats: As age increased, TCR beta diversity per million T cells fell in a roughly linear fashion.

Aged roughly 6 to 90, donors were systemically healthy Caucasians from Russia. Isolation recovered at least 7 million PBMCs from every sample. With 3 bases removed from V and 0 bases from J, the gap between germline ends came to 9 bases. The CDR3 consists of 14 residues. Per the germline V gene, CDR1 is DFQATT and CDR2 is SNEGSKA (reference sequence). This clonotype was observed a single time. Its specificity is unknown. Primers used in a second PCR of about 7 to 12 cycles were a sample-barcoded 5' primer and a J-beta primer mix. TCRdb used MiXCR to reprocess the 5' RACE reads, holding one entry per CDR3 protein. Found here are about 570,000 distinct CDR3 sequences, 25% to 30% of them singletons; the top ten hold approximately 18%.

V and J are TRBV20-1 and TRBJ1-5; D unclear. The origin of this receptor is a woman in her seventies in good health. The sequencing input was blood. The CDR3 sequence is CSASPDRSNQPQHF. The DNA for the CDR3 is TGCAGTGCTAGCCCGGACCGTAGCAATCAGCCCCAGCATTTT.